One sample yielded the 16 T cell receptor beta chains listed below, sequenced in a study of beta chain features in type 1 diabetes (dated 2018 in TCRdb). Libraries were constructed by the immunoSEQ multiplex PCR assay. The High Capacity cDNA Reverse Transcription Kit was used to reverse transcribe all of the isolated RNA, meaning that expressed TCRB transcripts were what got sequenced. TCRdb stores this immuneACCESS table with in-frame sequences only. Part of the clones is absent; in the studies checked, under half of the shortfall reflects unresolved V genes, and no reason is known for the rest. For this sample the table gives 600,000 to 750,000 clones, of which around an eighth were detected only once. The top ten clonotypes cover 0.095% to 0.15% of the sample. No antigen has been assigned to these receptors. Study-level results and caveats: A moderate but significant shortening of TCRB CDR3 length was observed in type 1 diabetes patients in all four CD4+ subsets.

The sequenced sample consisted of naive CD4+ T cells from blood. The cell subset or site label, as the study defines it: true naive CD4+ T cells. The receptors shown here come from a man aged 30-40 years with type 1 diabetes.

With regard to this clone: Since a much larger clone is just one base distant, this may be a read error. The chain has TRBV7-9 and TRBJ2-6, with D uncertain. This CDR3 spans 15 amino acids. Per germline, CDR1 SEHNR and CDR2 FQNEAQ (reference sequence). The ends were cut back, 2 bases at V and 0 bases at J, with 5 bases in the middle. The CDR3 loop is CASSLTPSGANVLTF. The CDR3 nucleotides are TGTGCCAGCAGCTTAACCCCCTCTGGGGCCAACGTCCTGACTTTC.

The V call is TRBV23-1, the J call TRBJ1-5; D uncertain. TRBV23-1 is recorded as an ORF, its role being uncertain. The V and J ends lost 2 bases and 1 base respectively, with 21 bases between them. The CDR3 contains 19 residues. CDR3 nucleotides: TGCGCCAGCAGTCAAAAACCCCCGAGGGCACGTTTGAGCAATCAGCCCCAGCATTTT. Amino acid sequence: CASSQKPPRARLSNQPQHF.

The table lists this clone with a few counts. CDR3 residues: CASSLTGDFVGTQYF. CDR3 bases: TGTGCCAGCAGCTTGACAGGGGATTTTGTGGGGACCCAGTACTTC. The rearrangement uses TRBV11-2 and TRBJ2-5; 8 positions agree with TRBD1. V trimming: 3 bases; J trimming: 7 bases; junction bases outside the gene matches: 10. The CDR3 contains 15 residues. CDR1 SGHAT and CDR2 FQNNGV come from the germline V gene.

Note on this clone: Other DNA sequences in the sample encode the same CDR3. This rearrangement joins TRBV20-1 to TRBJ2-1; tentatively, D is TRBD1 (6 bases). This CDR3 has 11 residues. The ends were cut back, 6 bases at V and 4 bases at J, with 7 bases in the middle. From germline, CDR1 is DFQATT and CDR2 SNEGSKA (reference sequence). CDR3 residues: CSATGYNEQFF. The CDR3 coding sequence is TGCAGTGCAACAGGGTACAATGAGCAGTTCTTC.

The rearrangement uses TRBV6-1 and TRBJ2-7; D is possibly TRBD2 (5 bases). This CDR3 has 15 residues. Per germline, CDR1 MNHNS and CDR2 SASEGT. Trimming cost V 5 bases and J 2 bases, with 16 bases left between them. The CDR3 protein is CASSWRQISAYEQYF. CDR3 nucleotides: TGTGCCAGCAGTTGGAGGCAGATTAGTGCCTACGAGCAGTACTTC.

This clone has more than one count but fewer than ten. V usage is TRBV18 and J usage is TRBJ2-1, with D possibly being TRBD1 (5 bases). Trimming left V 3 bases short and J 5 bases short, with 8 bases between. The CDR3 has 13 amino acids. Per germline, CDR1 KGHSH and CDR2 LQKENI. The chain's CDR3 is CASSPLTDNEQFF. The CDR3, as DNA: TGTGCCAGCTCACCTTTGACAGACAATGAGCAGTTCTTC.

As DNA, the CDR3 is TGCGCCAGCAGCCAAGATATAGGAGGACAGAGGATTCTAGCCAAAAACATTCAGTACTTC. It specifies CASSQDIGGQRILAKNIQYF. The chain links TRBV4-3 to TRBJ2-4, with D maybe TRBD1 (6 bases). The CDR3 loop spans 20 amino acids. Trimming cost V 0 bases and J 0 bases, with 21 bases left between them. The germline CDR1 and CDR2 sequences are LGHNA and YSLEER.

The chain employs TRBV11-2 and TRBJ1-6; D is perhaps TRBD1 (6 bases). Deletions cut 2 bases from V and 7 bases from J, with 12 bases between. The germline gives CDR1 SGHAT, CDR2 FQNNGV. The length of the CDR3 is 15 residues. The CDR3: CASSLRRQGNSPLHF. CDR3 sequence (DNA): TGTGCCAGCAGCTTACGTCGTCAGGGGAATTCACCCCTCCACTTT.

This chain joins TRBV11-3 and TRBJ2-5, with D tentatively TRBD2 (5 bases). Germline V gives CDR1 SGHNT, CDR2 YENEEA. V lost 2 bases and J lost 0, with 7 bases in between. The CDR3 spans 14 residues. DNA of the CDR3: TGTGCCAGCAGCTTAACGGGGTACCAAGAGACCCAGTACTTC. This translates into CASSLTGYQETQYF.

This chain uses TRBV6-1 with TRBJ2-7; 10 bases line up with TRBD1. Trimming removed 2 bases from V and 2 bases from J; junction bases left unmatched: 3. This CDR3 is 15 amino acids long. CDR1 is MNHNS and CDR2 is SASEGT in the germline V gene. This CDR3 is CASSEPGQGTYEQYF. CDR3 DNA sequence: TGTGCCAGCAGTGAACCGGGACAGGGGACCTACGAGCAGTACTTC.

This clone was counted a few times. The V call is TRBV4-3, the J call TRBJ2-6; no clear D gene. V lost 0 bases to trimming and J lost 2 bases, with 14 bases between them. Germline values: CDR1 LGHNA, CDR2 YSLEER. The CDR3 covers 18 residues. The CDR3 loop is CASSQDRGRMTGANVLTF. CDR3 DNA sequence: TGCGCCAGCAGCCAAGATCGTGGCAGGATGACTGGGGCCAACGTCCTGACTTTC.

This clone has just a few counts. The chain links TRBV7-9 to TRBJ2-1; D is possibly TRBD1 or TRBD2 (5 bases each). Trimming left V 7 bases short and J 4 bases short, with 14 bases between. Per germline, CDR1 SEHNR and CDR2 FQNEAQ (reference sequence). The CDR3 runs 14 residues. The CDR3 nucleotides read TGTGCCAGCATCCAACCGGGGCAGTACAATGAGCAGTTCTTC. Protein sequence: CASIQPGQYNEQFF.

The chain combines TRBV5-4 with TRBJ1-5, with D possibly being TRBD1 (5 bases). CDR3 size: 13 residues. V was shortened by 2 bases and J by 6 bases, with 9 bases between the two germline ends. Germline CDR1 SGHNT, CDR2 YYREEE (reference sequence). CDR3 in amino acids: CASSLAGSQPQHF. Here the CDR3 DNA reads TGTGCCAGCAGCTTAGCAGGGAGTCAGCCCCAGCATTTT.

V gene TRBV4-3 combines with J gene TRBJ2-7; 9 nucleotides agree with TRBD2. Germline CDR1 and CDR2: LGHNA and YSLEER. After removal of 4 bases from V and 5 bases from J, the junction contained 12 bases not matched to a gene. There are 16 residues in the CDR3. The CDR3 bases are TGCGCCAGCAGCCTTACCCCTAGCGGGACAAGGGACGAGCAGTACTTC. It is translated as CASSLTPSGTRDEQYF.

The V call is TRBV7-2, the J call TRBJ2-7; TRBD2 matches 14 bases. Germline assignment: CDR1 SGHTA and CDR2 FQGNSA. J was trimmed by 0 bases and V by 5 bases; bases with no gene match: 6. The CDR3 has 17 residues. Here the CDR3 reads CASSLGLAGGNSYEQYF. CDR3 in DNA: TGTGCCAGCAGCCTCGGACTAGCGGGGGGCAACTCCTACGAGCAGTACTTC.

This clone came up a few times. The J gene is TRBJ2-1, the V gene TRBV2, with 8 bases lining up with TRBD2. The CDR3 is 14 residues long. V trimming: 7 bases; J trimming: 8 bases; junction bases outside the gene matches: 10. The germline V gene has CDR1 SNHLY and CDR2 FYNNEI. The chain's CDR3 is CASTRGLVDDEQFF. CDR3 DNA: TGTGCCAGCACGAGGGGACTAGTTGATGATGAGCAGTTCTTC.